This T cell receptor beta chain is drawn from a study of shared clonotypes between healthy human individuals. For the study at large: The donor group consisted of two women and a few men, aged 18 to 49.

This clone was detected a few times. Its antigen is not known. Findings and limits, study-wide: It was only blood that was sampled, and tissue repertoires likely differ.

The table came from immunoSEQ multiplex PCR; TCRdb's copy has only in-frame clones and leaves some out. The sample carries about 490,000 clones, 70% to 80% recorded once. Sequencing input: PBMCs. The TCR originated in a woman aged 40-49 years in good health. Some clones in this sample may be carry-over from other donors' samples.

The DNA of the CDR3 is TGTGCCAGCAGCCCCCCCCTAGCGGGCTACGAGCAGTACTTC. Translated, it gives CASSPPLAGYEQYF. The rearrangement links TRBV28 to TRBJ2-5; the match to TRBD2 covers 8 bases. The DNA end favors TRBJ2-7, so the J call may be wrong. Germline V gene sequence: CDR1 MDHEN, CDR2 SYDVKM. The CDR3 sequence is 14 residues long.